This T cell receptor (beta chain) is drawn from a study of TIL therapy for anti-PD-1-resistant metastatic lung cancer (dated by TCRdb to the early 2020s). Some background on the complete study: Among the enrolled patients, the median age was 54 years (range roughly 35-75), and the median tumor PD-L1 proportion score was about 6%. Most of the cohort had lung adenocarcinoma, including a handful of EGFR-mutant tumors and two ALK-rearranged tumors, and half of the patients were either current or former smokers. A median non-synonymous tumor mutation burden of about 1.5 mutations per megabase was determined across the cohort by whole-exome sequencing. Tumor and peripheral blood T cell receptor beta sequencing was used to track clonotypes across tumor, expanded TIL product and serial blood samples. Overall results and qualifications from the work: Generalizability was limited because the cohort was highly selected, with more treatment-naive, never-smoker and oncogene-addicted patients included than is typical. Higher clonality and lower diversity were observed in expanded TIL cultures than in baseline intratumoral T cells (median clonality around 5.7% vs 31%, p < 0.0001). Clonal turnover during TIL culture was high, and many clones enriched in the product were not detected in the baseline tumor, suggesting clonal contraction rather than faithful expansion. The study protocol defined all tumor marker inferences as exploratory.

TCR beta CDR3 regions were amplified from genomic DNA with the immunoSEQ v3 hsTCRB kit using bias-controlled multiplex PCR. TCR libraries were sequenced on an Illumina NextSeq 500 to 2 million or so read pairs for survey level or about 5-6.5 million for deep level. The authors' pipeline ran thus. Clonality was reported by immunoSEQ Analyzer software, which also assigned V, D and J genes and filtered out non-productive sequences. Repertoires were compared using productive Simpson clonality and Morisita overlap index of productive TRB rearrangements between infused TIL and blood. TCRdb carries this immuneACCESS record with in-frame sequences only. Its versions omit some clonotypes, under half of them owing to an unresolved V gene in the studies checked, with the rest unexplained. The V and J calls and clone size come from that table; D and trimming were worked out from the DNA. The sample table lists about 50,000 clones, 65% to 80% of them with a count of one. The ten largest clones take up about 6% of the sample.

This specimen's time point label, interpreted: pre-treatment sample, taken before nivolumab and TIL therapy. The baseline tumor samples, taken from the same resection that was used to grow TIL, were excised metastases, most often pleural nodules or supraclavicular lymph nodes. Tumors were collected before any PD-1/PD-L1 blockade, after which patients were given nivolumab, and patients who progressed were given lymphodepletion, an infusion of expanded TIL and IL-2. Between late 2017 and January 2020, a dual-center phase I trial enrolled adults who had stage 4 NSCLC. The samples were drawn from an open-label, single-arm phase I trial testing tumor-infiltrating lymphocyte therapy combined with nivolumab in advanced non-small cell lung cancer. Portions of each resected tumor were snap-frozen in liquid nitrogen and were stored at -80 degrees C. Tumor regions of interest were chosen on H&E sections by laser-capture macrodissection, pulverized into roughly 14 mg aliquots, and extracted with Qiagen Allprep kits.

Worth noting for this clone: This receptor's antigen is unknown. Within one base of it there is no much larger clone, and no base qualities were kept.

V is cut by 6 bases and J by 0 bases, and the space between the germline ends is 15 bases. Via the germline V gene (reference sequence), CDR1 is LNHDA and CDR2 SQIVND. There are 16 amino acids in the CDR3, from cysteine to phenylalanine inclusive. Only CDR3 DNA is held: 48 bases, read in frame from base 1. The source material was tumor tissue, sampled at baseline. This receptor was obtained from a person aged 25 to 85 with non-small cell lung cancer. This chain is built from TRBV19 and TRBJ2-1; TRBD1 is perhaps the D gene, given 5 matching bases. Here is the DNA: TGTGCCAGTAGCCGTCCGAGACAGAGCTCCTACAATGAGCAGTTCTTC. Its translation is CASSRPRQSSYNEQFF.